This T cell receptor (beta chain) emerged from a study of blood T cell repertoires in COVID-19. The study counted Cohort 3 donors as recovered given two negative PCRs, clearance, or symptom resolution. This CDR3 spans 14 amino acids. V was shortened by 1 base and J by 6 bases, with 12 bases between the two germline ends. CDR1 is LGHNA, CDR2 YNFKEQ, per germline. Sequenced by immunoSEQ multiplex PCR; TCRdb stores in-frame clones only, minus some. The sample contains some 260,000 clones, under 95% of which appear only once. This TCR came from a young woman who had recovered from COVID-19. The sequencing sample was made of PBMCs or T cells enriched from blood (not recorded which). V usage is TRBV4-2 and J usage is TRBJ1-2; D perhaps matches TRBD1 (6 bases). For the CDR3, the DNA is TGTGCCAGCAGCCAAGTTGCGGGGGCCGATGGCTACACCTTC. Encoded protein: CASSQVAGADGYTF.